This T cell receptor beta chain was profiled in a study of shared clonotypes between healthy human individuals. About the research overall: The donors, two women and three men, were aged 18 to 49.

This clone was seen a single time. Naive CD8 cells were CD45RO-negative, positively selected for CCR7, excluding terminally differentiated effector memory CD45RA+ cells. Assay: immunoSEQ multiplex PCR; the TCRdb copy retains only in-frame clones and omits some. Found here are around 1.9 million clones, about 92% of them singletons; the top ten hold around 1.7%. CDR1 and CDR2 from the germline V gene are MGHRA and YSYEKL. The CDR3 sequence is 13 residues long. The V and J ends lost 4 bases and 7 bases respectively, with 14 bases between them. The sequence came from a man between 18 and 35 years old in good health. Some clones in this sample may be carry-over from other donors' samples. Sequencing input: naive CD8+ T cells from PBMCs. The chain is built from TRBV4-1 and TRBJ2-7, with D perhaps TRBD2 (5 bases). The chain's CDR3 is CASSLYRTEEQYF. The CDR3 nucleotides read TGCGCCAGCAGCCTATATAGGACTGAAGAGCAGTACTTC.